The 20 T cell receptor beta chains reported below all come from one sample, sequenced in a study of T-cell reconstitution after alpha-beta-depleted transplantation in children. Library preparation (for TCRbeta) was performed with unique molecular identifiers. TCRdb re-called the PCR reads through MiXCR, storing one row per CDR3 protein. Here the sample spans around 380,000 distinct CDR3 sequences, roughly 10% being singletons. Here the sequenced sample was PBMCs from the stem cell graft donor, taken from the stem cell graft. The receptors were gathered from a human donor who donated a stem cell graft to a child with acute myeloid leukemia.

This clonotype was seen only a few times. This chain uses TRBV30 with TRBJ2-1; 14 bases are a match to TRBD2. Germline CDR1 and CDR2: GTSNPN and SVGIG (reference sequence). The CDR3 loop spans 14 amino acids. V was clipped by 3 bases and J by 10 bases; unmatched bases: 5. The CDR3 nucleotides read TGTGCCTGGAGCGCGGGACTAGCGGGAGTGGAGCAGTTCTTC. It codes for CAWSAGLAGVEQFF.

This clonotype was counted at least ten times. The rearrangement joins TRBV4-3 to TRBJ1-1; possibly TRBD1 for D (6 bases). V shed 2 bases and J shed 4 bases, with 14 bases lying between them. The CDR3 consists of 15 residues. Germline V gives CDR1 LGHNA, CDR2 YSLEER. The CDR3 sequence: CASSQTGQGSTEAFF. Written as DNA, the CDR3 is TGCGCCAGCAGCCAAACAGGGCAGGGGAGCACTGAAGCTTTCTTT.

The rearrangement joins TRBV4-1 to TRBJ2-2, with D perhaps TRBD1 (5 bases). This CDR3 contains 15 residues. V lost 3 bases and J 7 bases, leaving 15 bases between the germline ends. CDR1 and CDR2 from the germline V gene are MGHRA and YSYEKL. CDR3 amino acids: CASSHSGRDVGELFF. CDR3 bases: TGCGCCAGCAGCCACTCAGGCAGGGATGTCGGGGAGCTGTTTTTT.

This clonotype was seen more than once but under ten times. The chain is built from TRBV10-3 and TRBJ2-3, with 11 positions matching TRBD2. There are 16 residues in the CDR3. V was clipped by 3 bases and J by 0 bases; unmatched bases: 2. CDR1 is ENHRY and CDR2 is SYGVKD in the germline V gene. The CDR3, as DNA: TGTGCCATCAGTGAAACTAGCGGGGGAAGCACAGATACGCAGTATTTT. Its translation: CAISETSGGSTDTQYF.

The V call is TRBV13, the J call TRBJ1-2; no clear D gene. V was pared by 5 bases and J by 8 bases, with 18 bases between. Germline V CDR1 and CDR2: PRHDT, FYEKMQ (reference sequence). The CDR3 extends over 14 amino acids. CDR3 amino acids: CASSPVRGVEGYTF. The CDR3 DNA is TGTGCCAGCAGCCCCGTTCGGGGAGTGGAGGGCTACACCTTC.

The table lists this clonotype with a few counts. This chain links TRBV4-2 with TRBJ2-7; 11 bases match TRBD2. CDR3 length: 18 residues. The germline gives CDR1 LGHNA, CDR2 YNFKEQ. Trimming at V came to 4 bases and at J to 0 bases, leaving 11 bases not matched to a gene. CDR3: CASSPYSVGTSGSYEQYF. CDR3 coding DNA: TGTGCCAGCAGCCCATATAGCGTAGGGACTAGCGGCTCCTACGAGCAGTACTTC.

The V and J genes are TRBV20-1 and TRBJ2-5; 8 bases align to TRBD2. The V segment lost 3 bases and the J segment 5 bases; nucleotides outside the gene matches: 14. The CDR3 consists of 16 residues. The V gene's germline CDR1 is DFQATT and CDR2 SNEGSKA (reference sequence). The CDR3 bases are TGCAGTGCTAGCGTTTCCCTAGCGGGCTCCCGGGAGACCCAGTACTTC. It translates to CSASVSLAGSRETQYF.

The sample holds a few counts of this clonotype. This chain links TRBV29-1 with TRBJ2-1, with 11 bases aligning to TRBD2. V was clipped by 2 bases and J by 8 bases; unmatched bases: 8. Germline lookup yields CDR1 SQVTM and CDR2 ANQGSEA. The CDR3 runs 15 residues. In DNA form, the CDR3 reads TGCAGCGTTGAAAGGGTAGCGGGAGGGTGGGATGAGCAGTTCTTC. Its translation: CSVERVAGGWDEQFF.

This clonotype showed up just a few times. The CDR3 DNA follows: TGTGCCATCAGTGACCTAGACAGGTCAGATACGCAGTATTTT. Protein sequence: CAISDLDRSDTQYF. The chain carries TRBV10-3 and TRBJ2-3, with D possibly TRBD1 on 6 matching bases. The ends were cut back, 3 bases at V and 4 bases at J, with 11 bases in the middle. Germline V gives CDR1 ENHRY, CDR2 SYGVKD. CDR3 size: 14 residues.

This clonotype was seen a few times. The gene calls are TRBV9 and TRBJ1-1; TRBD1 is a possible D gene (5 bases). The germline gives CDR1 SGDLS, CDR2 YYNGEE. V lost 3 bases and J 3 bases, leaving 12 bases between the germline ends. This CDR3 is 14 amino acids long. Written as DNA, the CDR3 is TGTGCCAGCAGCGAGGGGCGGGAGGACACTGAAGCTTTCTTT. Residues: CASSEGREDTEAFF.

There are a few counts of this clonotype. The J gene is TRBJ2-3, the V gene TRBV24-1; the D gene is possibly TRBD2 (5 bases). Trimming removed 6 bases from V and 1 base from J, with 13 bases in between. CDR3 size: 15 residues. CDR1 is KGHDR, CDR2 SFDVKD, per germline. CDR3 bases: TGTGCCACCAGTCTCACCGGAGGCGGCACAGATACGCAGTATTTT. Translation gives CATSLTGGGTDTQYF.

There are a few counts of this clonotype. This chain connects TRBV5-1 to TRBJ2-7; no reliable D call. V shed 0 bases and J shed 0 bases, with 7 bases lying between them. The CDR3 consists of 14 residues. Germline values: CDR1 SGHRS, CDR2 YFSETQ. CDR3 coding DNA: TGCGCCAGCAGCTTGGATCACTTCTCCTACGAGCAGTACTTC. This sequence encodes CASSLDHFSYEQYF.

This clonotype was counted between two and nine times. V is TRBV25-1 and J is TRBJ2-3; perhaps TRBD2 as D (6 bases). Germline values: CDR1 MGHDK, CDR2 SYGVNS. The CDR3 contains 15 residues. Trimming removed 4 bases at V and 0 bases at J, with 11 bases between. For the CDR3, the DNA is TGTGCCAGCAGTGGTGGCGGGGCTAGCACAGATACGCAGTATTTT. Residues: CASSGGGASTDTQYF.

This clonotype was picked up a small number of times. The rearrangement uses TRBV29-1 and TRBJ2-1; a possible D gene is TRBD2 (6 bases). Trimming removed 5 bases at V and 6 bases at J, with 11 bases between. This CDR3 spans 12 amino acids. The V gene's germline CDR1 is SQVTM and CDR2 ANQGSEA. The CDR3 nucleotides read TGCAGCGTTCGGCGGGAACCCAATGAGCAGTTCTTC. This sequence encodes CSVRREPNEQFF.

This clonotype was counted between two and nine times. The V call is TRBV18, the J call TRBJ2-7; 12 nucleotides match TRBD2. The CDR3 has 14 amino acids. Per the germline V gene, CDR1 is KGHSH and CDR2 is LQKENI. After removal of 3 bases from V and 5 bases from J, the junction contained 2 bases not matched to a gene. The CDR3 sequence: CASSPTSGSDEQYF. In DNA, the CDR3 is TGTGCCAGCTCACCGACTAGCGGGAGCGACGAGCAGTACTTC.

This clonotype came up a few times. The rearrangement joins TRBV6-1 to TRBJ1-2; 7 nucleotides match TRBD1. From germline, CDR1 is MNHNS and CDR2 SASEGT. With 6 bases clipped from V and 7 bases from J, the junction kept 8 bases outside the gene matches. The CDR3 runs 13 residues. The CDR3: CASSTTGRIGYTF. The CDR3 DNA reads TGTGCCAGCAGCACGACAGGGAGAATTGGCTACACCTTC.

The V gene is TRBV11-2, the J gene TRBJ2-1, with D maybe TRBD1 (5 bases). The CDR3 runs to 13 residues. The V and J ends lost 3 bases and 9 bases respectively, with 12 bases between them. Germline CDR1 SGHAT, CDR2 FQNNGV. DNA for the CDR3: TGTGCCAGCAGCTTCTTAGGGGCAATTGAGCAGTTCTTC. Translated, it gives CASSFLGAIEQFF. The full variable domain, its missing parts supplied by reference TRBV11-2 and TRBJ2-1, is EAGVAQSPRYKIIEKRQSVAFWCNPISGHATLYWYQQILGQGPKLLIQFQNNGVVDDSQLPKDRFSAERLKGVDSTLKIQPAKLEDSAVYLCASSFLGAIEQFFGPGTRLTVL.

V gene TRBV20-1 combines with J gene TRBJ2-1, with TRBD1 matching over 8 bases. The CDR3 runs to 14 residues. After removal of 2 bases from V and 6 bases from J, the junction contained 6 bases not matched to a gene. Germline V gives CDR1 DFQATT, CDR2 SNEGSKA (reference sequence). The CDR3 is CSARSGQAPNEQFF. The DNA for the CDR3 is TGCAGTGCTAGATCGGGACAGGCCCCCAATGAGCAGTTCTTC.

In its sample, this clonotype was seen many times. The chain joins TRBV9 to TRBJ1-3, with 8 bases matching TRBD1. From germline, CDR1 is SGDLS and CDR2 YYNGEE. The length of the CDR3 is 17 residues. J lost 0 bases, V lost 0 bases, and 5 bases had no gene match. The DNA for the CDR3 is TGTGCCAGCAGCGTAGCTATAACAGGGGGCTCTGGAAACACCATATATTTT. Translated, it gives CASSVAITGGSGNTIYF.

This clonotype was observed at least ten times. The chain is built from TRBV6-2 or TRBV6-3 and TRBJ1-4; D gene uncertain. Looked up from germline, CDR1 is MNHEY and CDR2 is SVGEGT. V gave up 2 bases and J gave up 12 bases, with 13 bases separating them. The CDR3 loop spans 13 amino acids. Written as DNA, the CDR3 is TGTGCCAGCAGTTACCGGGTAGGGTTCCAACTGTTTTTT. Encoded protein: CASSYRVGFQLFF.